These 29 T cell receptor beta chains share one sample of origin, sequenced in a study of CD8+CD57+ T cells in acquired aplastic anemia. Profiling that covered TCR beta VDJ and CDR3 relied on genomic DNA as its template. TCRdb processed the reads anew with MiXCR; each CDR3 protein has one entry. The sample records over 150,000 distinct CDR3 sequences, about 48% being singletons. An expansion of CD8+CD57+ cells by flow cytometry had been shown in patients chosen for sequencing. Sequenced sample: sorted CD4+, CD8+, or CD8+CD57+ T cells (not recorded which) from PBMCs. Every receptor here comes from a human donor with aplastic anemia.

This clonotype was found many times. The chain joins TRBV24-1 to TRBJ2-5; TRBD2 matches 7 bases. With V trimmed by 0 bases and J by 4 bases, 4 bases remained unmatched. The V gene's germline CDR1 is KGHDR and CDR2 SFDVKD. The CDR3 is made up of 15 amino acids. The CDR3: CATSDLWRGGETQYF. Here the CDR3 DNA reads TGTGCCACCAGTGATTTGTGGCGCGGGGGAGAGACCCAGTACTTC.

This chain's CDR3 is CSALSRTGFGEQYF. CDR3 nucleotide sequence: TGCAGTGCCCTCAGCCGGACAGGGTTTGGTGAGCAGTACTTC. The chain uses TRBV20-1 and TRBJ2-7, with TRBD1 matching over 8 bases. V shed 6 bases, J shed 7 bases, and the junction held 14 bases outside the gene matches. Germline CDR1 is DFQATT and CDR2 is SNEGSKA (reference sequence). This CDR3 contains 14 residues.

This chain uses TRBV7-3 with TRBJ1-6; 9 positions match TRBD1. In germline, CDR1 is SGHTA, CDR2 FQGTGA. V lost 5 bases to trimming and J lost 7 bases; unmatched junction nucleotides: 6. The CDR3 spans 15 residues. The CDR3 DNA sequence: TGTGCCAGCAGCCCGGGGGACAGGGTAAATTCACCCCTCCACTTT. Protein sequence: CASSPGDRVNSPLHF.

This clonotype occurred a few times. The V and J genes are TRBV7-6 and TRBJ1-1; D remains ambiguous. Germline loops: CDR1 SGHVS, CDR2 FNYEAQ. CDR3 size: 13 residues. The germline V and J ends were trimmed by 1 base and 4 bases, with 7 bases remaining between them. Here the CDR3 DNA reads TGTGCCAGCAGCTTAGGGTCTCTCACTGAAGCTTTCTTT. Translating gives CASSLGSLTEAFF.

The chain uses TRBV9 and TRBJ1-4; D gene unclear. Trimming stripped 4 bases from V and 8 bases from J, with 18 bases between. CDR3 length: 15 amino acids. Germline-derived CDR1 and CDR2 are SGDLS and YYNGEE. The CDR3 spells CASSTSPVGREKLFF. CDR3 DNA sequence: TGTGCCAGCAGCACCTCTCCGGTAGGGCGCGAAAAACTGTTTTTT.

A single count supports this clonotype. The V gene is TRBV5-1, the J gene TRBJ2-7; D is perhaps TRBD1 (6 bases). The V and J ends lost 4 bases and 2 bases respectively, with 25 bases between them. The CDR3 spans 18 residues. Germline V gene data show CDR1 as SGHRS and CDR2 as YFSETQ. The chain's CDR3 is CASSLTPLTGLSPYEQYF. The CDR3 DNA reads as TGCGCCAGCAGCCTCACTCCGTTGACAGGATTGAGCCCCTACGAGCAGTACTTC.

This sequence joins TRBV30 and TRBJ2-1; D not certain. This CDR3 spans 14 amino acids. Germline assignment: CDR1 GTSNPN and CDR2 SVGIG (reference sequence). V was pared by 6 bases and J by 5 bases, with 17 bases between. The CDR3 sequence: CACTLGSPHNEQFF. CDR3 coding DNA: TGTGCCTGTACTCTAGGGTCCCCACACAATGAGCAGTTCTTC.

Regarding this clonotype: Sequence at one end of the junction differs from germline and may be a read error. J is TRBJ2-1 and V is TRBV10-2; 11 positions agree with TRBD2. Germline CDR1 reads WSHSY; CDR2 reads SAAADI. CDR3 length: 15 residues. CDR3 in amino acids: CASGTSGLAYNEQIF. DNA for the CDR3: TGCGCCAGCGGGACTAGCGGACTTGCCTACAATGAGCAGATCTTC.

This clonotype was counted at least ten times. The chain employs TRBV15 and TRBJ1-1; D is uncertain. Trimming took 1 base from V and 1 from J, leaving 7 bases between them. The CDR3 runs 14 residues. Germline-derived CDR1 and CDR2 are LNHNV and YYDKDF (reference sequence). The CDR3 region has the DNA TGTGCCACCAGCAGAGGCGGGGAGAACACTGAAGCTTTCTTT. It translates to CATSRGGENTEAFF.

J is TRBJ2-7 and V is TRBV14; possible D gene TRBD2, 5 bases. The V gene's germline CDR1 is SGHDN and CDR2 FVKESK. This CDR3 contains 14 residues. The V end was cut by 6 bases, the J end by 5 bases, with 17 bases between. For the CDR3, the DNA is TGTGCCAGCAGGGTAGACGGGAACCGCGACGAGCAGTACTTC. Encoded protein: CASRVDGNRDEQYF.

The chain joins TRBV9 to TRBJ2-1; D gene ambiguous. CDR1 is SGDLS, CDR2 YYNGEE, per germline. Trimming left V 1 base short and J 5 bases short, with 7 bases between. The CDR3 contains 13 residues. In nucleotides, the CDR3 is TGTGCCAGCAGCGTAAACCCCCACAATGAGCAGTTCTTC. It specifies CASSVNPHNEQFF. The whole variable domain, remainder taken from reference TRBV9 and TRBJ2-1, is DSGVTQTPKHLITATGQRVTLRCSPRSGDLSVYWYQQSLDQGLQFLIQYYNGEERAKGNILERFSAQQFPDLHSELNLSSLELGDSALYFCASSVNPHNEQFFGPGTRLTVL.

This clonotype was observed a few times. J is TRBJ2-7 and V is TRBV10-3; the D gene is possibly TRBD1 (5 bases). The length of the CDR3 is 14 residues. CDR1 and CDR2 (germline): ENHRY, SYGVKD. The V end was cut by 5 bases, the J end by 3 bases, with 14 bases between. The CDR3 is CAISPNGRDYEQYF. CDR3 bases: TGTGCCATCAGTCCGAACGGCAGGGACTACGAGCAGTACTTC.

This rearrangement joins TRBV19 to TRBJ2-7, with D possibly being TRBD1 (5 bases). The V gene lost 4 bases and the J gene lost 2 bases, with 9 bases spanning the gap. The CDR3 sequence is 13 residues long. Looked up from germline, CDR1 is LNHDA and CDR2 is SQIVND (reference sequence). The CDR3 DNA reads TGTGCCAGTAGTAAACAGGACGCCTACGAGCAGTACTTC. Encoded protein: CASSKQDAYEQYF.

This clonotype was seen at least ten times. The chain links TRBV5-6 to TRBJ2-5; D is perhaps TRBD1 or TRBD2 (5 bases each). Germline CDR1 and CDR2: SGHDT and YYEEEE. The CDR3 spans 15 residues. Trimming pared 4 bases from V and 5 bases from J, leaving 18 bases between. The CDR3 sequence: CASSPAGASGETQYF. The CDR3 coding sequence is TGTGCCAGCAGCCCGGCCGGGGCCTCGGGGGAGACCCAGTACTTC.

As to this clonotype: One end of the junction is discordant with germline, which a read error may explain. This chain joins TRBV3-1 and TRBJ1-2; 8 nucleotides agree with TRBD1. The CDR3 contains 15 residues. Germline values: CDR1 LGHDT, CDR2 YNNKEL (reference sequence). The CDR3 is CASSQEPQGAWGYAF. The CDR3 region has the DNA TGTGCCAGCAGCCAAGAACCCCAGGGGGCGTGGGGCTACGCCTTC.

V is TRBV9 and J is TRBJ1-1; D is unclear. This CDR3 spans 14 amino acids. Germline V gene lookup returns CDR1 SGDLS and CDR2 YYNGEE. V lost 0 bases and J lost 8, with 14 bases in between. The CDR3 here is CASSVGPDSLEAFF. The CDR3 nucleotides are TGTGCCAGCAGCGTAGGACCCGACTCACTCGAAGCTTTCTTT. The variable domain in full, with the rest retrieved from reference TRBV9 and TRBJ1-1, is DSGVTQTPKHLITATGQRVTLRCSPRSGDLSVYWYQQSLDQGLQFLIQYYNGEERAKGNILERFSAQQFPDLHSELNLSSLELGDSALYFCASSVGPDSLEAFFGQGTRLTVV.

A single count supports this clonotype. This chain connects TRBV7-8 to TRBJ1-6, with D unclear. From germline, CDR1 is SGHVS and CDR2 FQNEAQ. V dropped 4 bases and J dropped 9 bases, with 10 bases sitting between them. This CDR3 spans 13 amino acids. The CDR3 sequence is CASSSRTGSPLHF. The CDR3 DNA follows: TGTGCCAGCAGCTCTCGGACGGGTTCACCCCTCCACTTT.

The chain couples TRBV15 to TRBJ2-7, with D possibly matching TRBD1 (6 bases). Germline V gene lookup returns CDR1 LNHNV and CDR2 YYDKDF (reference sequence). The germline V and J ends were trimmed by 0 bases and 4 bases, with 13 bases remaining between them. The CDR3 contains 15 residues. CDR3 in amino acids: CATSRDPAGVYEQYF. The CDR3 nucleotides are TGTGCCACCAGCAGAGATCCAGCAGGGGTATACGAGCAGTACTTC.

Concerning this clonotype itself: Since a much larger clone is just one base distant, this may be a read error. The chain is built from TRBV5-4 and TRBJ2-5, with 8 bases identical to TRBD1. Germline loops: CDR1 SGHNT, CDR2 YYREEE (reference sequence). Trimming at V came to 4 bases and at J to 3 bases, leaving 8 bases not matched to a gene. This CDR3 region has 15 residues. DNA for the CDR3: TGTGCCAGCAGCACGCCTTCGACAGGGGAAGAGACCCAGTACTTC. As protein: CASSTPSTGEETQYF. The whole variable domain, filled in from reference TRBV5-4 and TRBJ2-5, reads ETGVTQSPTHLIKTRGQQVTLRCSSQSGHNTVSWYQQALGQGPQFIFQYYREEENGRGNFPPRFSGLQFPNYSSELNVNALELDDSALYLCASSTPSTGEETQYFGPGTRLLVL.

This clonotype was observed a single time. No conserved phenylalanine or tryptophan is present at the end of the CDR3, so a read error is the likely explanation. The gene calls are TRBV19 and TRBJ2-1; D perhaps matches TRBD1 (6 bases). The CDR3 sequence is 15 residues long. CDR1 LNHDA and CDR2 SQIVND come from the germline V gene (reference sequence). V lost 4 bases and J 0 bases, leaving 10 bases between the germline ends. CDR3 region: CASSNDRSSYNEQFL. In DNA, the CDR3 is TGTGCCAGTAGTAACGACAGGAGCTCCTACAATGAGCAGTTCCTC.

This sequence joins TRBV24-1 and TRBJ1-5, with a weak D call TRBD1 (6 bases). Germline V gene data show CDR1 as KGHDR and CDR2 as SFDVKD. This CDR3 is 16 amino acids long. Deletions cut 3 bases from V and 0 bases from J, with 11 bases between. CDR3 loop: CATSDAGDLSNQPQHF. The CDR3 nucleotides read TGTGCCACCAGTGATGCAGGGGATCTTAGCAATCAGCCCCAGCATTTT.

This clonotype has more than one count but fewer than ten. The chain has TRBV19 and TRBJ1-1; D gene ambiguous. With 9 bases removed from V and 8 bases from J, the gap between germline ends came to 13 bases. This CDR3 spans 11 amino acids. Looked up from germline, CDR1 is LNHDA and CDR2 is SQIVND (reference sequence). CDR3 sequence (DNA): TGTGCCAGCCATGGGATGGGGGAAGCTTTCTTT. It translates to CASHGMGEAFF.

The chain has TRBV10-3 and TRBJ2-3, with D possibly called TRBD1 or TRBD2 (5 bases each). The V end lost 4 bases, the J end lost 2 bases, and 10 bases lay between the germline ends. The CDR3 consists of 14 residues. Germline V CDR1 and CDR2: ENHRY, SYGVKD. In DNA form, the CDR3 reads TGTGCCATCAGTGGGGACGGGGCCACAGATACGCAGTATTTT. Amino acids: CAISGDGATDTQYF.

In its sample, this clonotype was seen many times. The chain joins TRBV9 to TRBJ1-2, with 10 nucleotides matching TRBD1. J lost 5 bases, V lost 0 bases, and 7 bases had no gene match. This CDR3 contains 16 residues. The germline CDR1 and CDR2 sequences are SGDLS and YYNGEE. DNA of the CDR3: TGTGCCAGCAGCGTAGGACAGGGGGCTATGAAGTATGGCTACACCTTC. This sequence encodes CASSVGQGAMKYGYTF.

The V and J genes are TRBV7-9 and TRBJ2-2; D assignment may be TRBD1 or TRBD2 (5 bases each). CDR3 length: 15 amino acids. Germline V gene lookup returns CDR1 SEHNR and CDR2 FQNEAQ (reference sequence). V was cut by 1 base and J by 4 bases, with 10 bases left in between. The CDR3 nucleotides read TGTGCCAGCAGCTTAGTCCCAGGGACCACCGGGGAGCTGTTTTTT. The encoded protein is CASSLVPGTTGELFF.

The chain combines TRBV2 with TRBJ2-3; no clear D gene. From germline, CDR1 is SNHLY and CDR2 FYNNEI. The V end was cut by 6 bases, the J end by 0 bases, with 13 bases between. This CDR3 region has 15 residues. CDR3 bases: TGTGCCAGCAGCCACACGGCTTCTAGCACAGATACGCAGTATTTT. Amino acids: CASSHTASSTDTQYF.

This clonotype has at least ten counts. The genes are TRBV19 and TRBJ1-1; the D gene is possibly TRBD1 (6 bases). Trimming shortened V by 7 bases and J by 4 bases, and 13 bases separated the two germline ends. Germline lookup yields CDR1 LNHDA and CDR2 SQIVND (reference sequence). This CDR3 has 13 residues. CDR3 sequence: CASTRGLGTEAFF. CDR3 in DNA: TGTGCCAGTACCCGGGGGCTGGGCACTGAAGCTTTCTTT.

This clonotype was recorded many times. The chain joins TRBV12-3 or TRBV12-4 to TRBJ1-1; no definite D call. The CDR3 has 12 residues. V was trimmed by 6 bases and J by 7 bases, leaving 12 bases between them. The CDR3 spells CASSSTVGEAFF. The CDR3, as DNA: TGTGCCAGCAGCTCGACCGTAGGTGAAGCTTTCTTT.

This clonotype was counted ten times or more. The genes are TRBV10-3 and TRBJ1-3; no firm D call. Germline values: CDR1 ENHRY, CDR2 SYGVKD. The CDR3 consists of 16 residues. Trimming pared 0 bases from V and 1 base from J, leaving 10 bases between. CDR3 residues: CAISESTLHSGNTIYF. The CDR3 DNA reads TGTGCCATCAGTGAGTCGACACTTCATTCTGGAAACACCATATATTTT.